This T cell receptor (beta chain) appears in the sequencing data of a study of vaccination and CD4 T cells after COVID-19. The V gene's germline CDR1 is SGHTA and CDR2 FQGNSA. There are 17 residues in the CDR3. Trimming pared 3 bases from V and 2 bases from J, leaving 18 bases between. This clonotype appeared once. Its cognate antigen is unknown. Regarding treatment: roughly ten-day PBMC culture with coronavirus spike peptide pools or control peptides (ViraFEST assay). ViraFEST used peptide pools to expand antigen-specific T cells before TCR sequencing. With the Oncomine TCR Beta short-read assay, DNA from cultured CD4+ T cells was sequenced. TCRdb itself ran the PCR reads through MiXCR, one entry per CDR3 protein. This sample has over 10,000 distinct CDR3 sequences, with about a third found just once. The study's findings and limits: In convalescent patients, a median roughly 87% of post-vaccine SARS-CoV-2-reactive clones appeared only after vaccination.

The TCR originated in a human donor who had recovered from COVID-19. The sequenced sample consisted of CD4+ T cells from blood, cultured in vitro. This sequence joins TRBV7-2 and TRBJ2-3; no clear D. The CDR3 DNA reads as TGTGCCAGCAGCTTCAGAGGAGCGTGCCCTATCACAGATACGCAGTATTTT. This encodes CASSFRGACPITDTQYF.